Below are 18 T cell receptor beta chains sequenced from a single sample in a study of Ad26.COV2.S vaccination and SARS-CoV-2 variants. Assay used: immunoSEQ multiplex PCR; TCRdb lists only in-frame clones, some missing. The table records a few hundred thousand clones, 83% of them present only once. As for treatment: some 20 received Ad26.COV2.S at low or high dose, single or two shots; several received placebo; per-sample allocation not given. Day 63 after the first vaccine or placebo injection was the time point for sampling. The specimen comprised peripheral blood, sampled in a trial of Ad26.COV2.S vaccine versus placebo. The receptors come from a person aged 18 to 59 who received the Ad26.COV2.S COVID-19 vaccine or a placebo.

The genes are TRBV12-2 and TRBJ2-3; the DNA was not compared with TRBD1, the D call given in the table. TRBV12-2 represents a pseudogene. The CDR3 runs to 15 residues. CDR3 DNA sequence: TGTGCAAGTCGCGGACAGGGAGAGAGCGCAGATACGCAGTATTTT. It encodes CASRGQGESADTQYF.

This chain uses TRBV19 with TRBJ2-7; D is perhaps TRBD1 (6 bases). The CDR3 consists of 12 residues. V was pared by 5 bases and J by 6 bases, with 11 bases between. Germline V gene lookup returns CDR1 LNHDA and CDR2 SQIVND (reference sequence). CDR3 coding DNA: TGTGCCAGTAGTGTCATCAGGGGCGAGCAGTACTTC. Translation gives CASSVIRGEQYF.

J is TRBJ1-4 and V is TRBV2; 7 nucleotides match TRBD1. J lost 8 bases, V lost 6 bases, and 6 bases had no gene match. The germline CDR1 and CDR2 sequences are SNHLY and FYNNEI. CDR3 length: 13 amino acids. The CDR3 region has the DNA TGTGCCAGCAGCAGACAGGGTTTAGAAAAACTGTTTTTT. This gives the protein CASSRQGLEKLFF.

This clone has just a few counts. The rearrangement links TRBV13 to TRBJ1-1; a weak D match, TRBD1 (6 bases). CDR1 PRHDT and CDR2 FYEKMQ come from the germline V gene (reference sequence). Trimming took off 1 base at V and 3 bases at J, with 15 bases between the two ends. This CDR3 has 16 amino acids. CDR3 protein: CASSLVGGRWDTEAFF. DNA for the CDR3: TGTGCCAGCAGCTTAGTAGGGGGTAGGTGGGACACTGAAGCTTTCTTT.

The chain joins TRBV7-6 to TRBJ1-1, with D possibly TRBD1 on 6 matching bases. Trimming cost V 5 bases and J 4 bases, with 11 bases left between them. The CDR3 is 13 residues long. Germline lookup yields CDR1 SGHVS and CDR2 FNYEAQ. CDR3 loop: CASSPGGFTEAFF. For the CDR3, the DNA is TGTGCCAGCAGCCCTGGGGGCTTCACTGAAGCTTTCTTT.

The V and J genes are TRBV19 and TRBJ2-7, with D hard to call. The V gene lost 1 base and the J gene lost 0 bases, with 7 bases spanning the gap. Germline V gene data show CDR1 as LNHDA and CDR2 as SQIVND (reference sequence). The CDR3 sequence is 14 residues long. In DNA form, the CDR3 reads TGTGCCAGTAGTATAGTGTGGAGCTCCTACGAGCAGTACTTC. Translating gives CASSIVWSSYEQYF. Based on the CDR3 plus reference TRBV19 and TRBJ2-7, the full variable domain is DGGITQSPKYLFRKEGQNVTLSCEQNLNHDAMYWYRQDPGQGLRLIYYSQIVNDFQKGDIAEGYSVSREKKESFPLTVTSAQKNPTAFYLCASSIVWSSYEQYFGPGTRLTVT.

The chain links TRBV7-8 to TRBJ2-6, with 7 bases that match TRBD1. In germline, CDR1 is SGHVS, CDR2 FQNEAQ. This CDR3 comprises 18 residues. The V gene end was trimmed by 1 base and the J gene end by 0 bases; junction bases not matched to a gene: 6. The CDR3 sequence: CASSLGDRARSGANVLTF. The CDR3 DNA reads TGTGCCAGCAGCTTAGGGGACAGAGCCCGCTCTGGGGCCAACGTCCTGACTTTC.

The chain employs TRBV21-1 and TRBJ2-2; the DNA was not used to check the table's D call, TRBD1. TRBV21-1 is a documented pseudogene. The CDR3 sequence is 16 residues long. CDR3 loop: CASSKEGQANTGELFF. CDR3 DNA: TGTGCCAGCAGCAAAGAGGGACAGGCGAACACCGGGGAGCTGTTTTTT.

The rearrangement links TRBV2 to TRBJ1-6, with TRBD1 matching 9 bases. CDR1 is SNHLY, CDR2 FYNNEI, per germline. The trim removed 6 bases at V and 10 bases at J, leaving 4 bases unmatched. This CDR3 region has 13 residues. The CDR3 is CASRRTGASPLHF. The CDR3 coding sequence is TGTGCCAGCAGACGGACAGGGGCCTCACCCCTCCACTTT.

The CDR3 DNA follows: TGCGCCAGCAGTGAGAGGGGACTCTCTGGAAACACCATATATTTT. It is translated as CASSERGLSGNTIYF. This chain links TRBV10-2 with TRBJ1-3, with D possibly TRBD1 on 5 matching bases. Germline CDR1 reads WSHSY; CDR2 reads SAAADI. This CDR3 spans 15 amino acids. V shed 2 bases and J shed 0 bases, with 8 bases lying between them.

The chain links TRBV21-1 to TRBJ1-6; no check of the table's D call, TRBD1, against the DNA was made. TRBV21-1 is a listed pseudogene. CDR3 size: 15 residues. CDR3 sequence (DNA): TGTGCCAGCAGCACCGGGGACAGGGGGGTTTGTGCCCTCCACTTT. Encoded protein: CASSTGDRGVCALHF.

V and J are TRBV7-9 and TRBJ2-3, with 7 bases lining up with TRBD2. CDR1 and CDR2 from the germline V gene are SEHNR and FQNEAQ (reference sequence). V lost 11 bases and J lost 4; bases outside the gene matches: 12. The CDR3 runs 14 residues. CDR3 amino acids: CAYLTSGIADTQYF. CDR3 sequence (DNA): TGTGCCTACCTGACAAGCGGGATCGCAGATACGCAGTATTTT.

This chain connects TRBV7-8 to TRBJ2-3; D may be TRBD1 or TRBD2 (6 bases each). V shed 5 bases and J shed 7 bases, with 13 bases lying between them. Per germline, CDR1 SGHVS and CDR2 FQNEAQ. The CDR3 has 13 amino acids. The DNA for the CDR3 is TGTGCCAGCAGCCGACGAGGGGGGAATACGCAGTATTTT. Amino acids: CASSRRGGNTQYF.

This clone came up once. The CDR3 sequence is CASSLSGTAYEQYF. The CDR3 coding sequence is TGTGCCAGCAGCTTAAGCGGGACAGCCTACGAGCAGTACTTC. The genes are TRBV11-3 and TRBJ2-7, with D tentatively TRBD1 or TRBD2 (7 bases each). V lost 2 bases to trimming and J lost 2 bases, with 10 bases between them. Germline V lookup: CDR1 SGHNT, CDR2 YENEEA. There are 14 residues in the CDR3.

V usage is TRBV5-1 and J usage is TRBJ2-2, with 9 bases lining up with TRBD2. CDR1 and CDR2 from the germline V gene are SGHRS and YFSETQ. The junction had 9 bases not matched to a gene; V was cut back by 7 bases and J by 2 bases. The CDR3 runs to 16 residues. The CDR3 sequence is CASVGSGGPNTGELFF. CDR3 sequence (DNA): TGCGCCAGCGTCGGTAGCGGGGGCCCAAACACCGGGGAGCTGTTTTTT.

The V and J genes are TRBV5-6 and TRBJ1-2; 9 bases are shared with TRBD1. The germline gives CDR1 SGHDT, CDR2 YYEEEE. Trimming at V came to 3 bases and at J to 3 bases, leaving 15 bases not matched to a gene. CDR3 size: 18 residues. For the CDR3, the DNA is TGTGCCAGCAGCTCCCCCGGACAGGGGCGTCCCCGGGACTATGGCTACACCTTC. This codes for CASSSPGQGRPRDYGYTF.

This chain joins TRBV9 and TRBJ2-1; 7 bases match TRBD1. After removal of 3 bases from V and 2 bases from J, the junction contained 5 bases not matched to a gene. Germline V gene data show CDR1 as SGDLS and CDR2 as YYNGEE. The CDR3 spans 15 residues. CDR3 amino acids: CASSAQGEAYNEQFF. The DNA of the CDR3 is TGTGCCAGCAGCGCCCAGGGGGAAGCCTACAATGAGCAGTTCTTC.

Remarks on this clone: Given a far larger clone just one base away, this is likely a sequencing read error. This chain connects TRBV12-3 or TRBV12-4 to TRBJ1-2, with no clear D. Deletions cut 6 bases from V and 6 bases from J, with 11 bases between. The CDR3 totals 12 residues. Here the CDR3 DNA reads TGTGCCAGCAGGGGCCGCCTGGATGGCTACACCTTC. Protein: CASRGRLDGYTF.